A single sample is the source of the 23 T cell receptor beta chains below, sequenced in a study of T cell responses to AZD1222 COVID-19 vaccine. Assay: immunoSEQ multiplex PCR; the TCRdb copy retains only in-frame clones and omits some. The table shows about 140,000 clones, with over 90% occurring only once. The specimen was peripheral blood, collected on day 0 of AZD1222 vaccination. The receptor source for this set is an adult in good health.

This clone was picked up one time. This rearrangement joins TRBV19 to TRBJ1-6, with D possibly matching TRBD1 (6 bases). Looked up from germline, CDR1 is LNHDA and CDR2 is SQIVND (reference sequence). This CDR3 contains 15 residues. V lost 1 base, J lost 9 bases, and 13 bases lay in between. Here the CDR3 DNA reads TGTGCCAGTAGTATAGTTCGGGACAACAGTTCACCCCTCCACTTT. As protein: CASSIVRDNSSPLHF.

J is TRBJ1-5 and V is TRBV18, with 10 bases matching TRBD1. Trimming at V came to 2 bases and at J to 5 bases, leaving 3 bases not matched to a gene. From germline, CDR1 is KGHSH and CDR2 LQKENI. This CDR3 is 15 amino acids long. CDR3 bases: TGTGCCAGCTCACCAGATGGGACAGGGGATCAGCCCCAGCATTTT. Amino acids: CASSPDGTGDQPQHF. Complete variable domain (other parts from reference TRBV18 and TRBJ1-5): NAGVMQNPRHLVRRRGQEARLRCSPMKGHSHVYWYRQLPEEGLKFMVYLQKENIIDESGMPKERFSAEFPKEGPSILRIQQVVRGDSAAYFCASSPDGTGDQPQHFGDGTRLSIL.

The chain uses TRBV15 and TRBJ2-2; D is possibly TRBD1 or TRBD2 (5 bases each). This CDR3 is built from 15 residues. Germline values: CDR1 LNHNV, CDR2 YYDKDF (reference sequence). Trimming removed 6 bases at V and 7 bases at J, with 18 bases between. The CDR3 is CATRPGTQTIGELFF. In DNA form, the CDR3 reads TGTGCCACCAGGCCCGGGACCCAAACAATCGGGGAGCTGTTTTTT.

The chain is built from TRBV28 and TRBJ2-1; D possibly uses TRBD1 or TRBD2 (5 bases each). The germline CDR1 and CDR2 sequences are MDHEN and SYDVKM. The CDR3 is made up of 14 amino acids. Trimming left V 2 bases short and J 7 bases short, with 12 bases between. The CDR3 region is CASSLGDRLNEQFF. For the CDR3, the DNA is TGTGCCAGCAGTTTAGGGGACCGGTTAAATGAGCAGTTCTTC.

The CDR3 sequence is CSALGTTPDRDHYGYTF. The CDR3 DNA is TGCAGCGCTCTAGGGACGACGCCGGACAGAGACCACTATGGCTACACCTTC. The chain employs TRBV29-1 and TRBJ1-2; tentatively, D is TRBD1 (6 bases). The CDR3 totals 17 residues. The V end lost 7 bases, the J end lost 3 bases, and 27 bases lay between the germline ends. The V gene's germline CDR1 is SQVTM and CDR2 ANQGSEA.

The chain is built from TRBV5-1 and TRBJ1-1; D not certain. The germline CDR1 and CDR2 sequences are SGHRS and YFSETQ. The CDR3 loop spans 14 amino acids. Trimming pared 0 bases from V and 2 bases from J, leaving 8 bases between. CDR3 residues: CASSLGLGNTEAFF. The CDR3 region has the DNA TGCGCCAGCAGCTTGGGTTTAGGTAACACTGAAGCTTTCTTT.

The chain links TRBV6-5 to TRBJ1-3; no definite D call. Per the germline V gene, CDR1 is MNHEY and CDR2 is SVGAGI. The CDR3 runs to 13 residues. Trimming took 6 bases from V and 1 from J, leaving 7 bases between them. The CDR3 protein is CASRVGSGNTIYF. The CDR3 DNA follows: TGTGCCAGCAGGGTAGGGTCTGGAAACACCATATATTTT.

The chain couples TRBV2 to TRBJ1-6; D is undetermined. The CDR3 consists of 18 residues. The V end was cut by 1 base, the J end by 0 bases, with 13 bases between. Looked up from germline, CDR1 is SNHLY and CDR2 is FYNNEI. The CDR3 nucleotides read TGTGCCAGCAGTGAAGAAATGGACGGGAGCTCCTATAATTCACCCCTCCACTTT. This translates into CASSEEMDGSSYNSPLHF.

The rearrangement joins TRBV19 to TRBJ2-7; the D call may be TRBD1 or TRBD2 (6 bases each). V was pared by 6 bases and J by 6 bases, with 21 bases between. CDR3 length: 15 amino acids. Germline CDR1 and CDR2: LNHDA and SQIVND (reference sequence). The CDR3 bases are TGTGCCAGTAGCCTCAAGCGGGCGACAGGTTTCGAGCAGTACTTC. It codes for CASSLKRATGFEQYF.

This sequence joins TRBV25-1 and TRBJ2-7; 10 bases match TRBD1. CDR1 and CDR2 (germline): MGHDK, SYGVNS. This CDR3 has 15 residues. V lost 4 bases to trimming and J lost 5 bases; unmatched junction nucleotides: 8. The CDR3 DNA sequence: TGTGCCAGCAGTGCTTCGACAGGGGGCCTCGACGAGCAGTACTTC. As protein: CASSASTGGLDEQYF.

This chain uses TRBV6-5 with TRBJ1-2; the D gene is possibly TRBD1 (6 bases). The CDR3 is 14 residues long. The V end was cut by 4 bases, the J end by 6 bases, with 15 bases between. CDR1 and CDR2 (germline): MNHEY, SVGAGI. CDR3 sequence reads: CASSFKTGYHGYTF. The CDR3 bases are TGTGCCAGCAGTTTCAAAACAGGGTACCATGGCTACACCTTC.

The table lists this clone with a count of one. The CDR3 bases are TGTGCCACCTGGGCGGGAGGGTGGAGAAATGAGCAGTTCTTC. Translation gives CATWAGGWRNEQFF. The V and J genes are TRBV27 and TRBJ2-1; 9 nucleotides match TRBD2. The length of the CDR3 is 14 residues. J gave up 7 bases and V 10 bases, and 11 bases lay outside the gene matches. CDR1 MNHEY and CDR2 SMNVEV come from the germline V gene (reference sequence).

The CDR3 coding sequence is TGTGCCACCAGTGATTCCGGGACGGATAGCACAGATACGCAGTATTTT. Protein product: CATSDSGTDSTDTQYF. The rearrangement links TRBV24-1 to TRBJ2-3, with D possibly being TRBD1 or TRBD2 (5 bases each). V shed 2 bases and J shed 0 bases, with 11 bases lying between them. Germline-derived CDR1 and CDR2 are KGHDR and SFDVKD. The CDR3 extends over 16 amino acids.

The V and J genes are TRBV30 and TRBJ1-1; D is uncertain. The CDR3 consists of 16 residues. V lost 2 bases, J lost 4 bases, and 20 bases lay in between. Germline CDR1 and CDR2: GTSNPN and SVGIG (reference sequence). CDR3: CAWSPPYRGTSTEAFF. The CDR3, as DNA: TGTGCCTGGAGTCCCCCTTACCGAGGAACGAGCACTGAAGCTTTCTTT.

The CDR3 DNA reads TGTGCCAGCAGCGTAATCCCGGCGGCAGATACGCAGTATTTT. Amino acid sequence: CASSVIPAADTQYF. The rearrangement joins TRBV7-8 to TRBJ2-3; unclear D gene. Trimming left V 5 bases short and J 4 bases short, with 13 bases between. CDR1 is SGHVS and CDR2 is FQNEAQ in the germline V gene. The CDR3 is made up of 14 amino acids.

The chain recombines TRBV30 with TRBJ2-7; unclear D gene. Germline V CDR1 and CDR2: GTSNPN, SVGIG (reference sequence). V was clipped by 2 bases and J by 7 bases, with 15 bases between them. The CDR3 contains 13 residues. CDR3 residues: CAWSFNNVGEQYF. The CDR3 DNA reads as TGTGCCTGGAGTTTCAATAACGTCGGGGAGCAGTACTTC.

This sequence joins TRBV24-1 and TRBJ2-1; 8 positions agree with TRBD2. CDR1 is KGHDR, CDR2 SFDVKD, per germline. The CDR3 has 16 amino acids. Losses at the gene ends were 3 bases for V and 5 bases for J; bases not matched to a gene: 8. For the CDR3, the DNA is TGTGCCACCAGTGATGCCGGGACTAGGAAAGACAATGAGCAGTTCTTC. It encodes CATSDAGTRKDNEQFF.

The rearrangement uses TRBV11-3 and TRBJ2-2; 11 positions match TRBD2. The ends lost 5 bases at V and 7 bases at J; junction bases unmatched: 6. From germline, CDR1 is SGHNT and CDR2 YENEEA. The CDR3 runs 15 residues. As DNA, the CDR3 is TGTGCCAGCAGCGAGACTAGCGGGAATTTCGGGGAGCTGTTTTTT. Its protein is CASSETSGNFGELFF.

This clone came up once. CDR3 region: CASSLQTNYGYTF. CDR3 bases: TGTGCCAGCAGCTTACAGACCAACTATGGCTACACCTTC. This rearrangement joins TRBV7-9 to TRBJ1-2; unclear D gene. CDR3 length: 13 residues. The V gene lost 2 bases and the J gene lost 2 bases, with 6 bases spanning the gap. Germline V lookup: CDR1 SEHNR, CDR2 FQNEAQ (reference sequence). Based on the CDR3 plus reference TRBV7-9 and TRBJ1-2, the full variable domain is DTGVSQNPRHKITKRGQNVTFRCDPISEHNRLYWYRQTLGQGPEFLTYFQNEAQLEKSRLLSDRFSAERPKGSFSTLEIQRTEQGDSAMYLCASSLQTNYGYTFGSGTRLTVV.

The gene calls are TRBV3-1 (or the pseudogene TRBV3-2) and TRBJ2-5; 11 bases align to TRBD1. Per germline, CDR1 LGHDT and CDR2 YNNKEL (reference sequence). With V trimmed by 4 bases and J by 5 bases, 9 bases remained unmatched. This CDR3 has 16 residues. CDR3 sequence: CASSPYGQGARETQYF. The CDR3 DNA is TGTGCCAGCAGCCCGTATGGACAGGGGGCGCGTGAGACCCAGTACTTC.

The genes are TRBV3-1 (or the pseudogene TRBV3-2) and TRBJ1-3; unclear D gene. The CDR3 loop spans 13 amino acids. The V end was cut by 4 bases, the J end by 4 bases, with 8 bases between. The V gene's germline CDR1 is LGHDT and CDR2 YNNKEL (reference sequence). CDR3: CASSLSRGNTIYF. Here the CDR3 DNA reads TGTGCCAGCAGCCTCAGCAGGGGAAACACCATATATTTT.

The V gene is TRBV5-1, the J gene TRBJ2-1, with D perhaps matching TRBD1 or TRBD2 (5 bases each). CDR3 length: 14 residues. V lost 0 bases, J lost 8 bases, and 12 bases lay in between. The germline CDR1 and CDR2 sequences are SGHRS and YFSETQ. The CDR3 DNA reads TGCGCCAGCAGCTTGGCGTCGCAGGGAGATGAGCAGTTCTTC. This sequence encodes CASSLASQGDEQFF.

This sequence joins TRBV7-9 and TRBJ1-6, with 8 bases that match TRBD1. Trimming took 2 bases from V and 9 from J; bases not matched to a gene: 6. This CDR3 is 15 amino acids long. Germline CDR1 reads SEHNR; CDR2 reads FQNEAQ (reference sequence). The CDR3 DNA follows: TGTGCCAGCAGCTTAAGGGGGACAGGTCCTTCACCCCTCCACTTT. It specifies CASSLRGTGPSPLHF. Drawing the rest from reference TRBV7-9 and TRBJ1-6, the complete variable domain is DTGVSQNPRHKITKRGQNVTFRCDPISEHNRLYWYRQTLGQGPEFLTYFQNEAQLEKSRLLSDRFSAERPKGSFSTLEIQRTEQGDSAMYLCASSLRGTGPSPLHFGNGTRLTVT.